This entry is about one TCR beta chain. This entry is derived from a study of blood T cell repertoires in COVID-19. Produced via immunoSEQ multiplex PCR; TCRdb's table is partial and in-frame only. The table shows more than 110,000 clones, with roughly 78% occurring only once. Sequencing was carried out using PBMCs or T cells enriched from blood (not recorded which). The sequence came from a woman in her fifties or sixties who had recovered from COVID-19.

The CDR3 coding sequence is TGTGCCACCAGTGATCCCCCCGGGACAGTATACAATGAGCAGTTCTTC. Protein: CATSDPPGTVYNEQFF. J is TRBJ2-1 and V is TRBV24-1; 7 positions agree with TRBD1. Germline-derived CDR1 and CDR2 are KGHDR and SFDVKD. The V gene end was trimmed by 3 bases and the J gene end by 4 bases; junction bases not matched to a gene: 8. The CDR3 is made up of 16 amino acids.